The next 31 T cell receptor beta chains were all read from a single sample in a study of CD8+CD57+ T cells in acquired aplastic anemia. TCR beta VDJ and CDR3 profiles were obtained from a genomic DNA template. Each CDR3 protein gets one entry after TCRdb re-called the reads with MiXCR. The sample lists a few hundred thousand distinct CDR3 sequences, about three fifths seen once, with approximately 1.2% in the top ten. Individuals selected for sequencing had exhibited CD8+CD57+ cell expansion on flow cytometry. The sample was sorted CD4+, CD8+, or CD8+CD57+ T cells (not recorded which) from PBMCs. These receptors were taken from a human donor with aplastic anemia.

This clonotype came up many times. This chain links TRBV5-1 with TRBJ1-5; TRBD1 matches 7 bases. The CDR3 runs to 15 residues. Looked up from germline, CDR1 is SGHRS and CDR2 is YFSETQ. Trimming at V came to 5 bases and at J to 5 bases, leaving 10 bases not matched to a gene. CDR3 nucleotides: TGCGCCAGCAGTTTAATCACAGGGGCCGATCAGCCCCAGCATTTT. It encodes CASSLITGADQPQHF.

This clonotype was observed a handful of times. The rearrangement uses TRBV7-2 and TRBJ2-7; D might be TRBD1 or TRBD2, each matching 5 bases. Germline V lookup: CDR1 SGHTA, CDR2 FQGNSA. The CDR3 length is 14 residues. V was pared by 6 bases and J by 3 bases, with 15 bases between. The CDR3 DNA sequence: TGTGCCAGCAGTCGACGGGACGGGGACTACGAGCAGTACTTC. Translating it yields CASSRRDGDYEQYF.

J is TRBJ2-5 and V is TRBV7-6; TRBD1 agrees at 7 bases. Germline CDR1 and CDR2: SGHVS and FNYEAQ. V gave up 5 bases and J gave up 4 bases; unmatched junction bases: 7. The CDR3 totals 14 residues. The CDR3 loop reads CASSERQGLETQYF. CDR3 nucleotide sequence: TGTGCCAGCAGCGAACGACAGGGTTTAGAGACCCAGTACTTC.

The chain uses TRBV20-1 and TRBJ1-6; tentative D call: TRBD1 (5 bases). V was clipped by 3 bases and J by 17 bases, with 8 bases between them. The germline gives CDR1 DFQATT, CDR2 SNEGSKA (reference sequence). The length of the CDR3 is 9 residues. DNA of the CDR3: TGCAGTGCTAGGAGGGACTTCCACTTT. Translation: CSARRDFHF.

This clonotype was counted many times. The chain carries TRBV5-1 and TRBJ1-5; TRBD1 matches at 7 bases. Germline V gene data show CDR1 as SGHRS and CDR2 as YFSETQ. This CDR3 comprises 15 residues. V shed 4 bases, J shed 2 bases, and the junction held 6 bases outside the gene matches. The CDR3 here is CASSLSGQGNQPQHF. The CDR3 DNA sequence: TGCGCCAGCAGCCTCTCAGGACAGGGCAATCAGCCCCAGCATTTT.

The chain has TRBV2 and TRBJ2-3; perhaps TRBD2 as D (7 bases). CDR3 size: 15 residues. CDR1 is SNHLY, CDR2 FYNNEI, per germline. V was shortened by 8 bases and J by 8 bases, with 23 bases between the two germline ends. The CDR3 reads CASRSEAGALSTQYF. The CDR3 DNA is TGTGCCAGCCGTTCTGAGGCGGGGGCCCTGTCTACGCAGTATTTT.

This clonotype has at least ten counts. V usage is TRBV5-1 and J usage is TRBJ2-7; D is unclear. Germline values: CDR1 SGHRS, CDR2 YFSETQ. The CDR3 extends over 14 amino acids. V lost 0 bases to trimming and J lost 6 bases, with 13 bases between them. CDR3 residues: CASSLVLGNREQYF. As DNA, the CDR3 is TGCGCCAGCAGCTTGGTTTTGGGGAACCGCGAGCAGTACTTC.

The chain links TRBV6-1 to TRBJ2-3, with D unclear. Germline assignment: CDR1 MNHNS and CDR2 SASEGT. CDR3 length: 11 residues. The CDR3: CAGSTTDTQYF. The CDR3 region has the DNA TGTGCAGGGTCAACTACAGATACGCAGTATTTT.

This clonotype has a handful of counts. The chain recombines TRBV24-1 with TRBJ2-6; 8 nucleotides line up with TRBD1. V gave up 4 bases and J gave up 2 bases; unmatched junction bases: 12. The CDR3 runs to 19 residues. CDR1 KGHDR and CDR2 SFDVKD come from the germline V gene. The CDR3 DNA is TGTGCCACCAGTGACCACGGCGACAGGGGATCGGCTGGGGCCAACGTCCTGACTTTC. Translated, it gives CATSDHGDRGSAGANVLTF.

Only a few counts were recorded for this clonotype. The junction does not match germline at one end; this may be a read error. This chain connects TRBV7-7 to TRBJ2-5, with 9 bases lining up with TRBD1. The germline gives CDR1 SSHAT, CDR2 FNYEAQ (reference sequence). The CDR3 extends over 16 amino acids. CDR3 amino acids: CASSLARRQGVETQYF. In nucleotides, the CDR3 is TGTGCTAGCAGCTTAGCGCGGAGACAGGGGGTAGAGACCCAGTACTTC. Combining the CDR3 with reference TRBV7-7 and TRBJ2-5 gives the whole variable domain GAGVSQSPRYKVTKRGQDVTLRCDPISSHATLYWYQQALGQGPEFLTYFNYEAQPDKSGLPSDRFSAERPEGSISTLTIQRTEQRDSAMYRCASSLARRQGVETQYFGPGTRLLVL.

This clonotype appeared many times. The J gene is TRBJ2-7, the V gene TRBV12-5; D might be TRBD1 (6 bases). CDR1 LGHNT and CDR2 FRNRAP come from the germline V gene. V was pared by 7 bases and J by 1 base, with 14 bases between. The CDR3 extends over 14 amino acids. CDR3 DNA: TGTGCTAGTGCTGTGGACAGCCCTTCCTACGAGCAGTACTTC. Protein: CASAVDSPSYEQYF.

This chain connects TRBV5-8 to TRBJ1-1; D unresolved. Per the germline V gene, CDR1 is SGHTS and CDR2 is YDEGEE. CDR3 size: 16 residues. Trimming removed 1 base at V and 1 base at J, with 14 bases between. The chain's CDR3 is CASSLQLTGRNTEAFF. The CDR3 DNA sequence: TGTGCCAGCAGCTTGCAACTTACTGGACGGAACACTGAAGCTTTCTTT.

Concerning this clonotype: At one end, the junction sequence differs from germline, possibly due to a read error. V is TRBV10-1 and J is TRBJ2-5; D is unclear. In germline, CDR1 is WNHNN, CDR2 SYGVQD (reference sequence). This CDR3 is built from 13 residues. In DNA form, the CDR3 reads TGCGCCAGCAGTGCCCAAACTCAAGAGACCCGGTACTTC. It is translated as CASSAQTQETRYF.

The rearrangement joins TRBV24-1 to TRBJ1-5; 10 positions agree with TRBD1. This CDR3 has 16 residues. Per the germline V gene, CDR1 is KGHDR and CDR2 is SFDVKD. With 4 bases clipped from V and 1 base from J, the junction kept 3 bases outside the gene matches. CDR3 region: CATSERTGGSNQPQHF. DNA of the CDR3: TGTGCCACCAGTGAAAGGACAGGGGGAAGCAATCAGCCCCAGCATTTT.

In this sample, this clonotype turned up a few times. CDR3 bases: TGTGCCAGCAGCCCTCAGCCAGGGGAGGGTGGCTACACCTTC. This sequence encodes CASSPQPGEGGYTF. This chain connects TRBV7-9 to TRBJ1-2; TRBD1 might be the D (6 bases). V was trimmed by 5 bases and J by 7 bases, leaving 17 bases between them. Germline loops: CDR1 SEHNR, CDR2 FQNEAQ (reference sequence). CDR3 length: 14 amino acids.

The chain couples TRBV19 to TRBJ2-7, with 10 bases identical to TRBD1. This CDR3 is 14 amino acids long. Trimming removed 7 bases from V and 5 bases from J; junction bases left unmatched: 8. Germline-derived CDR1 and CDR2 are LNHDA and SQIVND (reference sequence). The CDR3 loop is CASNQPGQGNEQYF. The CDR3 nucleotides read TGTGCCAGTAATCAACCGGGACAGGGGAACGAGCAGTACTTC.

V usage is TRBV4-2 and J usage is TRBJ2-1; 7 positions match TRBD2. CDR1 is LGHNA, CDR2 YNFKEQ, per germline. The CDR3 is made up of 15 amino acids. V dropped 1 base and J dropped 8; count of bases not matched to a gene: 8. CDR3: CASSQGGDYRHEQFF. The CDR3 coding sequence is TGTGCCAGCAGCCAAGGTGGGGACTATCGGCATGAGCAGTTCTTC.

The rearrangement joins TRBV15 to TRBJ1-1; no clear D gene. V was clipped by 5 bases and J by 4 bases, with 14 bases between them. Germline loops: CDR1 LNHNV, CDR2 YYDKDF (reference sequence). The CDR3 extends over 14 amino acids. The CDR3 DNA is TGTGCCACCAGCGCGCCGGGAACAAGCACTGAAGCTTTCTTT. Protein product: CATSAPGTSTEAFF.

A note on this clonotype: Compared with germline, one end of the junction differs, possibly owing to a read error. The chain recombines TRBV7-9 with TRBJ2-7; 7 nucleotides agree with TRBD1. CDR1 and CDR2 from the germline V gene are SEHNR and FQNEAQ (reference sequence). This CDR3 has 14 residues. CDR3 in amino acids: CASSPGQATYEQYF. The CDR3 DNA is TGTGCTAGCAGCCCCGGACAGGCTACCTACGAGCAGTACTTC.

The chain carries TRBV5-1 and TRBJ2-7, with a weak D call TRBD1 (6 bases). The CDR3 length is 13 residues. In germline, CDR1 is SGHRS, CDR2 YFSETQ. Trimming pared 1 base from V and 5 bases from J, leaving 10 bases between. The CDR3 sequence is CASSLPGTNEQYF. As DNA, the CDR3 is TGCGCCAGCAGCTTGCCCGGGACAAACGAGCAGTACTTC.

In its sample, this clonotype was seen many times. The chain has TRBV5-5 and TRBJ1-1; 8 nucleotides agree with TRBD1. From germline, CDR1 is SGHKS and CDR2 YYEKEE (reference sequence). V dropped 4 bases and J dropped 0; count of bases not matched to a gene: 8. The CDR3 has 16 amino acids. In DNA form, the CDR3 reads TGTGCCAGCAGCACTCCGGGACAGGCCTTGAACACTGAAGCTTTCTTT. It translates to CASSTPGQALNTEAFF. Drawing the rest from reference TRBV5-5 and TRBJ1-1, the complete variable domain is DAGVTQSPTHLIKTRGQQVTLRCSPISGHKSVSWYQQVLGQGPQFIFQYYEKEERGRGNFPDRFSARQFPNYSSELNVNALLLGDSALYLCASSTPGQALNTEAFFGQGTRLTVV.

The chain joins TRBV6-1 to TRBJ2-7; TRBD1 agrees at 8 bases. Germline V lookup: CDR1 MNHNS, CDR2 SASEGT. CDR3 length: 14 amino acids. Trimming took 6 bases from V and 2 from J; bases not matched to a gene: 6. The CDR3 nucleotides read TGTGCCAGCAGGCCGGGACAGGCTACCTACGAGCAGTACTTC. This gives the protein CASRPGQATYEQYF.

The chain has TRBV7-3 and TRBJ2-7, with 9 bases fitting TRBD1. The germline V gene encodes CDR1 SGHTA and CDR2 FQGTGA. CDR3 size: 14 residues. Losses at the gene ends were 3 bases for V and 5 bases for J; bases not matched to a gene: 5. The CDR3 nucleotides are TGTGCCAGCAGCTTCAGGACAGGGGTGAACGAGCAGTACTTC. Its protein product is CASSFRTGVNEQYF. The full variable domain, in which reference TRBV7-3 and TRBJ2-7 provide the parts outside the CDR3, is GAGVSQTPSNKVTEKGKYVELRCDPISGHTALYWYRQSLGQGPEFLIYFQGTGAADDSGLPNDRFFAVRPEGSVSTLKIQRTERGDSAVYLCASSFRTGVNEQYFGPGTRLTVT.

The rearrangement uses TRBV29-1 and TRBJ2-7, with 14 positions matching TRBD2. V shed 6 bases, J shed 3 bases, and the junction held 7 bases outside the gene matches. This CDR3 is built from 15 residues. The V gene's germline CDR1 is SQVTM and CDR2 ANQGSEA. CDR3 sequence reads: CSVGLAGDVNYEQYF. The CDR3 nucleotides read TGCAGCGTGGGACTAGCGGGAGATGTTAACTACGAGCAGTACTTC.

Ten or more counts support this clonotype. The chain is built from TRBV5-8 and TRBJ1-5, with D tentatively TRBD1 (6 bases). The CDR3 covers 14 residues. Germline-derived CDR1 and CDR2 are SGHTS and YDEGEE. The V end lost 0 bases, the J end lost 6 bases, and 10 bases lay between the germline ends. This CDR3 is CASSLAGAGQPQHF. CDR3 DNA sequence: TGTGCCAGCAGCTTGGCGGGGGCGGGTCAGCCCCAGCATTTT.

The V gene is TRBV2, the J gene TRBJ1-6, with 7 bases lining up with TRBD1. CDR3 length: 16 amino acids. Trimming removed 6 bases from V and 7 bases from J; junction bases left unmatched: 12. In germline, CDR1 is SNHLY, CDR2 FYNNEI. The CDR3 DNA is TGTGCCAGCAGCCCCACCCGGGACAGACGAAATTCACCCCTCCACTTT. This encodes CASSPTRDRRNSPLHF.

The gene calls are TRBV5-6 and TRBJ2-7; maybe TRBD2 (6 bases). The CDR3 sequence is 15 residues long. The V gene lost 4 bases and the J gene lost 5 bases, with 19 bases spanning the gap. Germline V gene lookup returns CDR1 SGHDT and CDR2 YYEEEE. CDR3 amino acids: CASSDPPGVGHEQYF. The CDR3 DNA follows: TGTGCCAGCAGCGACCCGCCGGGAGTAGGCCACGAGCAGTACTTC.

V usage is TRBV7-3 and J usage is TRBJ2-7; the D gene is possibly TRBD1 (6 bases). CDR1 and CDR2 from the germline V gene are SGHTA and FQGTGA. This CDR3 comprises 14 residues. V was shortened by 5 bases and J by 5 bases, with 16 bases between the two germline ends. The CDR3 nucleotides read TGTGCCAGCAGCCCCTCACTACAGGGTAACGAGCAGTACTTC. Its protein product is CASSPSLQGNEQYF.

The chain is built from TRBV20-1 and TRBJ1-5, with a weak D call TRBD1 (6 bases). Germline V gene sequence: CDR1 DFQATT, CDR2 SNEGSKA (reference sequence). This CDR3 has 16 amino acids. Deletions cut 0 bases from V and 2 bases from J, with 14 bases between. CDR3 loop: CSAREETGLGNQPQHF. The CDR3 coding sequence is TGCAGTGCTAGAGAAGAAACAGGGTTGGGCAATCAGCCCCAGCATTTT.

The V and J genes are TRBV20-1 and TRBJ2-7; D might be TRBD2 (6 bases). V was trimmed by 0 bases and J by 3 bases, leaving 24 bases between them. The CDR3 totals 18 residues. The V gene's germline CDR1 is DFQATT and CDR2 SNEGSKA (reference sequence). The CDR3 coding sequence is TGCAGTGCTAGAGACCTTAACGGAGGGCCACGCCCGGACTACGAGCAGTACTTC. Protein sequence: CSARDLNGGPRPDYEQYF.

The rearrangement joins TRBV2 to TRBJ1-1; D call uncertain. Per the germline V gene, CDR1 is SNHLY and CDR2 is FYNNEI. Trimming cost V 8 bases and J 0 bases, with 10 bases left between them. This CDR3 has 13 amino acids. CDR3 sequence (DNA): TGTGCCAGCTATTCGGGGATGAACACTGAAGCTTTCTTT. It codes for CASYSGMNTEAFF. The complete variable domain, with remaining parts taken from reference TRBV2 and TRBJ1-1, reads EPEVTQTPSHQVTQMGQEVILRCVPISNHLYFYWYRQILGQKVEFLVSFYNNEISEKSEIFDDQFSVERPDGSNFTLKIRSTKLEDSAMYFCASYSGMNTEAFFGQGTRLTVV.